This TCR beta chain is from a study of blood T cell repertoires in COVID-19 (dated by TCRdb to about 2020). Background on the whole study: Collaborator samples came from the United States, Italy and Spain and covered acute and convalescent phases of COVID-19. The sample metadata nearly always contained a de-identified subject ID, COVID-19 status, age in years and sex. The prospective study material was composed of cDNA or gDNA derived from T cells, B-cell-depleted T cells, or PBMCs. Where HLA class I and class II types were available, the types were taken from metadata supplied by the sample provider, not from assay-based typing. The repertoires were made available in a free public database intended to serve as a resource for research on the immune response to SARS-CoV-2. Subjects who had been exposed to COVID-19, were actively infected with it, or had recovered from it provided the deeply sampled blood TCRbeta repertoires that made up the dataset. The samples were drawn from the first 160 participants of the ongoing ImmuneRACE study and from 1,254 subjects provided by 6 global collaborators.

TCRbeta CDR3 regions were amplified from genomic DNA using the immunoSEQ Assay, a bias-controlled multiplex PCR. In the original analysis: Within the assay, amplification of reference gene primers was used to estimate how many nucleated cells each sample contained. Sequence reads were collapsed and filtered to measure the absolute abundance of every unique TCRbeta CDR3 rearrangement. For each sample, productive Simpson clonality was calculated as the square root of Simpson's diversity index over productive rearrangements. Drawn from immuneACCESS, this table holds only the in-frame rearrangements with V and J called that TCRdb kept. Clones are partly lost; checked studies trace under half to an unresolved V gene and leave the rest unexplained. V and J calls and clone size are copied from that table; D and trimming were computed from the DNA. This sample gives about 250,000 clones in total; 88% of them show up just once. The ten largest clonotypes hold just under 6.5% of the sample.

One collaborating source in Seattle enrolled patients during active infection and followed them longitudinally through the course of disease. Collaborating institutions collected whole blood in K2EDTA tubes following their own protocols. Collaborator samples were shipped for TCRbeta analysis as frozen whole blood, isolated PBMCs, or DNA extracted from either sample type. Comments on this clone: Its antigen remains unidentified. No base-level quality is on record; no much larger clone is a single base apart.

General findings and caveats noted by the study authors: The quantity of clinical and demographic metadata differed by source and by participant and was supplied without curation.

Sequenced sample: peripheral blood. This TCR came from a woman aged 25-40 years with COVID-19, enrolled during active disease.

The DNA sequence reads TGTGCCAGCAGTTGGGCGGGGCGCGACACAGATACGCAGTATTTT. Its translation reads: CASSWAGRDTDTQYF. The rearranged chain carries TRBV6-5 and TRBJ2-3, and perhaps TRBD2 as D gene, on 6 matching bases. Sequences MNHEY (CDR1) and SVGAGI (CDR2) are obtained from the germline V gene. The CDR3 measures 15 amino acids from cysteine to phenylalanine. Of the read, only the CDR3 DNA is kept; its 45 bases are in frame from base 1. Deletion took 4 bases off V and 2 bases off J, with a span of 13 bases between the germline ends.